These 18 T cell receptor beta chains were all obtained from the same sample, sequenced in a study of T-cell memory formation after mild COVID-19. TCRdb called the 5' RACE reads again in MiXCR, with one record for every CDR3 protein. The sample yields 120,000 to 150,000 distinct CDR3 sequences, roughly 21% seen once. Input material: PBMCs or a T cell subset sorted from them (not recorded which). These TCRs come from an adult woman who had mild COVID-19 (a few samples of this study predate the infection). Cell type and time point are not known.

A few counts support this clonotype. This rearrangement joins TRBV12-3 or TRBV12-4 to TRBJ2-7, with D possibly being TRBD1 (5 bases). The CDR3 sequence is 14 residues long. V lost 8 bases, J lost 3 bases, and 17 bases lay in between. The CDR3 sequence: CASGRQPDLYEQYF. In DNA, the CDR3 is TGTGCCAGCGGACGACAGCCAGACCTCTACGAGCAGTACTTC.

This clonotype occurred a few times. V and J are TRBV12-3 or TRBV12-4 and TRBJ2-3, with D uncertain. Trimming pared 2 bases from V and 0 bases from J, leaving 9 bases between. There are 15 residues in the CDR3. The CDR3 DNA sequence: TGTGCCAGCAGTTTACAGGCTACTAGCACAGATACGCAGTATTTT. It translates to CASSLQATSTDTQYF.

For this clonotype: A read error may account for a junction end that differs from germline. This chain connects TRBV19 to TRBJ2-7; D gene ambiguous. CDR3 length equals 14 residues. Germline assignment: CDR1 LNHDA and CDR2 SQIVND (reference sequence). CDR3 protein: CASRIAHGNYEQYF. DNA for the CDR3: TGTGCCAGTAGGATAGCACATGGCAACTACGAGCAGTACTTC.

This clonotype was found a few times. The genes are TRBV23-1 and TRBJ2-5; 13 bases are shared with TRBD2. TRBV23-1 counts as an open reading frame of uncertain function. The CDR3 has 17 residues. V lost 2 bases, J lost 2 bases, and 5 bases stayed unmatched. DNA of the CDR3: TGCGCCAGCAGTCAACCCCCGGGACTAGCGGGGCAAGAGACCCAGTACTTC. Its translation is CASSQPPGLAGQETQYF.

This clonotype appeared a few times. The genes are TRBV10-3 and TRBJ2-7; D possibly corresponds to TRBD2 (7 bases). The CDR3 totals 15 residues. V dropped 0 bases and J dropped 3 bases, with 12 bases sitting between them. Germline V gene data show CDR1 as ENHRY and CDR2 as SYGVKD. As DNA, the CDR3 is TGTGCCATCAGTGAGTCGGGGGGGGCGCGCTACGAGCAGTACTTC. Amino acid sequence: CAISESGGARYEQYF.

The chain couples TRBV5-1 to TRBJ2-7; weak D call: TRBD2 (6 bases). CDR1 is SGHRS, CDR2 YFSETQ, per germline. The V and J ends lost 0 bases and 3 bases respectively, with 10 bases between them. The CDR3 is made up of 14 amino acids. This CDR3 is CASSLVGGDYEQYF. Written as DNA, the CDR3 is TGCGCCAGCAGCTTGGTTGGCGGGGACTACGAGCAGTACTTC.

This clonotype was recorded a few times. This chain connects TRBV21-1 to TRBJ1-1; the table's D call TRBD1 went unverified against the DNA. TRBV21-1 is described as a pseudogene. The CDR3 is 17 amino acids. The CDR3 loop is CASSKGGQGAPNTEAFF. The CDR3 bases are TGTGCCAGCAGCAAAGGGGGACAGGGAGCCCCGAACACTGAAGCTTTCTTT.

This clonotype came up a few times. The chain joins TRBV29-1 to TRBJ2-1; D is ambiguous. This CDR3 has 14 residues. V shed 3 bases and J shed 0 bases, with 9 bases lying between them. Germline V gene data show CDR1 as SQVTM and CDR2 as ANQGSEA. The CDR3 DNA sequence: TGCAGCGTTGAGGGCGGTACCTCCTACAATGAGCAGTTCTTC. It is translated as CSVEGGTSYNEQFF.

This clonotype was seen a handful of times. The chain couples TRBV18 to TRBJ2-7, with D unclear. The V gene's germline CDR1 is KGHSH and CDR2 LQKENI. V lost 0 bases, J lost 6 bases, and 12 bases lay in between. The length of the CDR3 is 14 residues. As DNA, the CDR3 is TGTGCCAGCTCACCACCTAGCATCCCGGGCGAGCAGTACTTC. Protein: CASSPPSIPGEQYF.

This clonotype is a singleton in its sample. The rearrangement uses TRBV24-1 and TRBJ2-7; 9 bases agree with TRBD1. Germline CDR1 is KGHDR and CDR2 is SFDVKD. V shed 11 bases and J 5 bases; nucleotides not matched to a gene: 12. This CDR3 comprises 14 residues. The CDR3 region has the DNA TGTGCCAGCAGCCCCCGGGACAGGGAAAACGAGCAGTACTTC. It specifies CASSPRDRENEQYF.

The J gene is TRBJ1-2, the V gene TRBV20-1, with 7 bases lining up with TRBD1. In germline, CDR1 is DFQATT, CDR2 SNEGSKA (reference sequence). V was pared by 6 bases and J by 0 bases, with 16 bases of the junction left unmatched. This CDR3 has 17 residues. DNA of the CDR3: TGCAGTGCCCGAGGGGGGGCAGGGGGTCCAGCTAACTATGGCTACACCTTC. Translation gives CSARGGAGGPANYGYTF.

The rearrangement links TRBV20-1 to TRBJ1-4; D possibly corresponds to TRBD1 (5 bases). V gave up 0 bases and J gave up 7 bases, with 15 bases separating them. In germline, CDR1 is DFQATT, CDR2 SNEGSKA (reference sequence). The CDR3 has 15 amino acids. The CDR3 region is CSARDGSGGREKLFF. The CDR3 DNA reads TGCAGTGCTAGAGACGGATCGGGGGGTCGTGAAAAACTGTTTTTT.

This sequence joins TRBV20-1 and TRBJ2-3; 10 nucleotides align to TRBD1. J was trimmed by 3 bases and V by 3 bases; bases with no gene match: 9. The germline V gene encodes CDR1 DFQATT and CDR2 SNEGSKA (reference sequence). The CDR3 spans 16 residues. CDR3 amino acids: CSASRTGGRLTDTQYF. DNA for the CDR3: TGCAGTGCTAGCCGGACAGGGGGGCGTCTAACAGATACGCAGTATTTT.

V usage is TRBV12-3 or TRBV12-4 and J usage is TRBJ2-7, with D unresolved. Trimming left V 0 bases short and J 2 bases short, with 8 bases between. The length of the CDR3 is 14 residues. CDR3 region: CASSLAQAPYEQYF. The CDR3 DNA reads TGTGCCAGCAGTTTAGCCCAGGCACCCTACGAGCAGTACTTC.

This clonotype has a handful of counts. V gene TRBV20-1 combines with J gene TRBJ1-1, with a weak D call TRBD1 (6 bases). This CDR3 spans 14 amino acids. V was clipped by 3 bases and J by 4 bases, with 15 bases between them. Germline V gene sequence: CDR1 DFQATT, CDR2 SNEGSKA (reference sequence). This CDR3 reads CSASDRGATTEAFF. The CDR3 DNA is TGCAGTGCTAGTGATCGGGGGGCGACCACTGAAGCTTTCTTT.

The V gene is TRBV4-1, the J gene TRBJ2-5; the D call may be TRBD1 or TRBD2 (5 bases each). The CDR3 spans 16 residues. Germline V gene data show CDR1 as MGHRA and CDR2 as YSYEKL. The V end was cut by 2 bases, the J end by 3 bases, with 16 bases between. CDR3 region: CASSQWPGRGEETQYF. CDR3 DNA sequence: TGCGCCAGCAGCCAATGGCCGGGACGGGGTGAAGAGACCCAGTACTTC.

In this sample, this clonotype turned up many times. The gene calls are TRBV11-2 and TRBJ2-1; 9 bases line up with TRBD1. The ends lost 4 bases at V and 5 bases at J; junction bases unmatched: 6. Germline CDR1 SGHAT, CDR2 FQNNGV. The CDR3 is 15 residues long. The CDR3 is CASSSSDRGDNEQFF. Written as DNA, the CDR3 is TGTGCCAGCAGCTCCTCGGACAGGGGCGACAATGAGCAGTTCTTC. Full variable domain (remainder filled in from reference TRBV11-2 and TRBJ2-1): EAGVAQSPRYKIIEKRQSVAFWCNPISGHATLYWYQQILGQGPKLLIQFQNNGVVDDSQLPKDRFSAERLKGVDSTLKIQPAKLEDSAVYLCASSSSDRGDNEQFFGPGTRLTVL.

This clonotype was recorded once. V and J are TRBV4-1 and TRBJ1-1; a possible D gene is TRBD1 (5 bases). The CDR3 is 16 residues long. V dropped 0 bases and J dropped 0 bases, with 11 bases sitting between them. Germline V gene lookup returns CDR1 MGHRA and CDR2 YSYEKL. This CDR3 is CASSQEGQGMNTEAFF. The CDR3 nucleotides are TGCGCCAGCAGCCAAGAGGGGCAGGGTATGAACACTGAAGCTTTCTTT.